The 29 T cell receptor beta chains listed next were all sequenced from one sample in a study of T cells in Graves' hyperthyroidism and ophthalmopathy. The TCR beta CDR3 regions underwent amplification using RNA transcripts as the source. In the first-round RT-PCR of the TCR CDR3, the HTBI primer set was used. TCRdb itself ran the multiplex PCR reads through MiXCR, one entry per CDR3 protein. The sample lists 130,000 to 150,000 distinct CDR3 sequences, 22% occurring once. The sequenced sample consisted of blood. The source is a woman aged 50 to 60 with Graves' hyperthyroidism that later progressed to Graves' ophthalmopathy.

The genes are TRBV20-1 and TRBJ2-5, with no clear D. CDR1 and CDR2 from the germline V gene are DFQATT and SNEGSKA (reference sequence). Trimming cost V 2 bases and J 1 base, with 14 bases left between them. The CDR3 contains 15 residues. Here the CDR3 reads CSARLWTTPQETQYF. As DNA, the CDR3 is TGCAGTGCTAGACTCTGGACCACCCCCCAAGAGACCCAGTACTTC.

This clonotype was seen at least ten times. The V gene is TRBV30, the J gene TRBJ1-5; no firm D call. Germline values: CDR1 GTSNPN, CDR2 SVGIG (reference sequence). The germline V and J ends were trimmed by 0 bases and 5 bases, with 8 bases remaining between them. The CDR3 contains 13 residues. The CDR3 region is CAWSVGVDQPQHF. In DNA form, the CDR3 reads TGTGCCTGGAGTGTTGGAGTGGATCAGCCCCAGCATTTT.

In this sample, this clonotype turned up many times. The DNA for the CDR3 is TGCAGTGCCCCCGTTACGGGAGAACAGACCCAGTACTTC. Its translation: CSAPVTGEQTQYF. V is TRBV20-1 and J is TRBJ2-5; a weak D match, TRBD2 (6 bases). The CDR3 length is 13 residues. Germline lookup yields CDR1 DFQATT and CDR2 SNEGSKA (reference sequence). Trimming took off 6 bases at V and 6 bases at J, with 17 bases between the two ends.

The rearrangement joins TRBV7-2 to TRBJ2-7; no clear D gene. V was shortened by 1 base and J by 0 bases, with 7 bases between the two germline ends. Germline-derived CDR1 and CDR2 are SGHTA and FQGNSA. The length of the CDR3 is 14 residues. The CDR3 DNA reads TGTGCCAGCAGCTTAGTGGACGACTCCTACGAGCAGTACTTC. Its translation is CASSLVDDSYEQYF.

This clonotype was seen a handful of times. This chain links TRBV6-1 with TRBJ1-2, with 7 bases that match TRBD1. The CDR3 is 14 residues long. With V trimmed by 8 bases and J by 4 bases, 10 bases remained unmatched. Germline CDR1 reads MNHNS; CDR2 reads SASEGT. CDR3 coding DNA: TGTGCCAGCCAACAGACAGGGAAGGGCTATGGCTACACCTTC. It yields the protein CASQQTGKGYGYTF.

This clonotype showed up many times. The chain uses TRBV28 and TRBJ1-1, with D perhaps TRBD1 (6 bases). The CDR3 is 14 amino acids. The germline V and J ends were trimmed by 5 bases and 1 base, with 11 bases remaining between them. CDR1 is MDHEN and CDR2 is SYDVKM in the germline V gene. CDR3 region: CASSVIGGNTEAFF. CDR3 nucleotides: TGTGCCAGCAGTGTCATAGGGGGGAACACTGAAGCTTTCTTT.

The genes are TRBV2 and TRBJ2-5, with D unresolved. The germline V gene encodes CDR1 SNHLY and CDR2 FYNNEI. This CDR3 comprises 13 residues. With 6 bases removed from V and 0 bases from J, the gap between germline ends came to 8 bases. The CDR3 protein is CASSPDYQETQYF. The CDR3 bases are TGTGCCAGCAGCCCAGATTACCAAGAGACCCAGTACTTC.

The rearrangement joins TRBV11-2 to TRBJ2-1; the match to TRBD2 covers 11 bases. The germline V gene has CDR1 SGHAT and CDR2 FQNNGV. V dropped 1 base and J dropped 0; count of bases not matched to a gene: 5. The length of the CDR3 is 18 residues. The CDR3 is CASSLGASGRYSYNEQFF. CDR3 sequence (DNA): TGTGCCAGCAGCTTAGGTGCTAGCGGGAGGTACTCCTACAATGAGCAGTTCTTC.

This clonotype was seen many times. The CDR3 protein is CASSERPSYEQYF. In nucleotides, the CDR3 is TGTGCCAGCAGTGAAAGGCCATCCTACGAGCAGTACTTC. This chain connects TRBV2 to TRBJ2-7; D call uncertain. This CDR3 has 13 residues. V was shortened by 2 bases and J by 1 base, with 6 bases between the two germline ends. The V gene's germline CDR1 is SNHLY and CDR2 FYNNEI. The entire variable domain, with the rest obtained from reference TRBV2 and TRBJ2-7, is as follows: EPEVTQTPSHQVTQMGQEVILRCVPISNHLYFYWYRQILGQKVEFLVSFYNNEISEKSEIFDDQFSVERPDGSNFTLKIRSTKLEDSAMYFCASSERPSYEQYFGPGTRLTVT.

V usage is TRBV6-2 or TRBV6-3 and J usage is TRBJ2-1; TRBD1 might be the D (5 bases). Per germline, CDR1 MNHEY and CDR2 SVGEGT. This CDR3 spans 13 amino acids. V lost 6 bases to trimming and J lost 8 bases, with 14 bases between them. The CDR3 region is CASRMIQVDEQFF. The CDR3 region has the DNA TGTGCCAGCAGGATGATACAGGTGGATGAGCAGTTCTTC.

The chain combines TRBV6-1 with TRBJ2-2; D remains unclear. Between the trimmed V and J ends, which lost 7 bases and 5 bases, there was a span of 8 bases. Germline V gene lookup returns CDR1 MNHNS and CDR2 SASEGT. There are 12 residues in the CDR3. As DNA, the CDR3 is TGTGCCAGCACGGCTGGGACCGGGGAGCTGTTTTTT. This translates into CASTAGTGELFF.

In the case of this clonotype: One end of the junction is discordant with germline, which a read error may explain. The chain carries TRBV10-2 and TRBJ2-4; the D is unclear. Germline V gives CDR1 WSHSY, CDR2 SAAADI. CDR3 length: 10 amino acids. The CDR3 DNA follows: TGCGCCAGCGCCATAAACATTCAGTACTTC. Translating it yields CASAINIQYF.

V gene TRBV11-2 combines with J gene TRBJ1-2; the D is unclear. Trimming removed 5 bases from V and 8 bases from J, with 12 bases in between. CDR3 length: 12 residues. Germline CDR1 SGHAT, CDR2 FQNNGV. CDR3 bases: TGTGCCAGCAGCACCCGTCAGTACGGCTACACCTTC. Its translation: CASSTRQYGYTF.

A few counts support this clonotype. This sequence joins TRBV20-1 and TRBJ1-5; the D is unclear. V lost 6 bases to trimming and J lost 1 base, with 7 bases between them. Germline lookup yields CDR1 DFQATT and CDR2 SNEGSKA (reference sequence). The CDR3 runs to 12 residues. In DNA, the CDR3 is TGCAGTGCGGGATCGAGCAATCAGCCCCAGCATTTT. This gives the protein CSAGSSNQPQHF.

This clonotype has just a few counts. This chain uses TRBV6-1 with TRBJ2-6, with D tentatively TRBD1 (6 bases). The germline gives CDR1 MNHNS, CDR2 SASEGT. This CDR3 is built from 17 residues. V was shortened by 2 bases and J by 4 bases, with 15 bases between the two germline ends. CDR3: CASSEIYRVAGANVLTF. In DNA form, the CDR3 reads TGTGCCAGCAGTGAAATTTACAGGGTGGCAGGGGCCAACGTCCTGACTTTC.

The chain has TRBV3-1 and TRBJ2-2, with D unresolved. CDR3 length equals 15 residues. The germline V and J ends were trimmed by 2 bases and 1 base, with 8 bases remaining between them. CDR1 LGHDT and CDR2 YNNKEL come from the germline V gene (reference sequence). The CDR3: CASSQFAKNTGELFF. DNA of the CDR3: TGTGCCAGCAGCCAATTCGCCAAGAACACCGGGGAGCTGTTTTTT.

This clonotype was detected many times. The genes are TRBV11-2 and TRBJ2-4, with 8 positions matching TRBD2. This CDR3 is 15 amino acids long. Germline CDR1 reads SGHAT; CDR2 reads FQNNGV. V shed 5 bases, J shed 6 bases, and the junction held 9 bases outside the gene matches. The CDR3 nucleotides read TGTGCCAGCAGCCAATCGGGAGGGAGAGCAAACATTCAGTACTTC. Translated, it gives CASSQSGGRANIQYF.

This clonotype appeared many times. The rearrangement uses TRBV12-3 or TRBV12-4 and TRBJ1-2, with D unresolved. This CDR3 region has 13 residues. V dropped 7 bases and J dropped 8 bases, with 17 bases sitting between them. The DNA for the CDR3 is TGTGCCAGCACTACCGGGTCGCCCGGGGGCTACACCTTC. Residues: CASTTGSPGGYTF.

This clonotype appeared many times. V is TRBV27 and J is TRBJ2-7; the D is unclear. Germline V gives CDR1 MNHEY, CDR2 SMNVEV (reference sequence). This CDR3 is 15 amino acids long. Trimming removed 6 bases from V and 0 bases from J, with 15 bases in between. The DNA for the CDR3 is TGTGCCAGCAGCTCTCTGGATAAAACCTCCTACGAGCAGTACTTC. Amino acids: CASSSLDKTSYEQYF.

This clonotype was seen at least ten times. The chain couples TRBV11-2 to TRBJ2-1; D gene ambiguous. The CDR3 contains 13 residues. V lost 4 bases to trimming and J lost 8 bases, with 12 bases between them. Per the germline V gene, CDR1 is SGHAT and CDR2 is FQNNGV. The CDR3: CASSSELADEQFF. The CDR3 DNA reads as TGTGCCAGCAGCTCGGAGCTGGCCGATGAGCAGTTCTTC.

This clonotype has a count of ten or more. This chain connects TRBV20-1 to TRBJ2-1; 7 bases align to TRBD1. The V gene end was trimmed by 0 bases and the J gene end by 7 bases; junction bases not matched to a gene: 9. The CDR3 consists of 15 residues. CDR1 and CDR2 (germline): DFQATT, SNEGSKA (reference sequence). CDR3 DNA: TGCAGTGCTAGAGATATCGCTACAGGGGCAAATGAGCAGTTCTTC. Amino acid sequence: CSARDIATGANEQFF.

V and J are TRBV6-1 and TRBJ2-7; D unclear. The V end lost 0 bases, the J end lost 1 base, and 10 bases lay between the germline ends. This CDR3 region has 15 residues. Looked up from germline, CDR1 is MNHNS and CDR2 is SASEGT. The chain's CDR3 is CASSEAFYGSYEQYF. In DNA, the CDR3 is TGTGCCAGCAGTGAAGCGTTCTACGGATCCTACGAGCAGTACTTC.

This clonotype was counted at least ten times. This rearrangement joins TRBV2 to TRBJ1-5, with 8 positions matching TRBD1. V lost 3 bases and J lost 4; bases outside the gene matches: 2. The CDR3 spans 14 residues. The germline V gene has CDR1 SNHLY and CDR2 FYNNEI. The CDR3 DNA reads TGTGCCAGCAGTGAGAACAGGGGGAATCAGCCCCAGCATTTT. Encoded protein: CASSENRGNQPQHF.

Many counts were recorded for this clonotype. The V call is TRBV6-1, the J call TRBJ2-2; no firm D call. Trimming took 6 bases from V and 7 from J, leaving 12 bases between them. Germline V gene lookup returns CDR1 MNHNS and CDR2 SASEGT. The CDR3 totals 13 residues. In DNA form, the CDR3 reads TGTGCCAGCAGACGCCTTACCGACGGGGAGCTGTTTTTT. This translates into CASRRLTDGELFF.

This clonotype was seen a few times. The rearrangement links TRBV20-1 to TRBJ2-3; TRBD2 might be the D (6 bases). The V gene's germline CDR1 is DFQATT and CDR2 SNEGSKA (reference sequence). With 1 base removed from V and 4 bases from J, the gap between germline ends came to 6 bases. This CDR3 has 12 amino acids. This chain's CDR3 is CSARGGADTQYF. The DNA of the CDR3 is TGCAGTGCTAGAGGGGGGGCAGATACGCAGTATTTT.

This clonotype was seen at least ten times. The chain joins TRBV7-2 to TRBJ2-6; 8 nucleotides line up with TRBD1. CDR3 size: 18 residues. V lost 5 bases and J lost 0; bases outside the gene matches: 9. Germline assignment: CDR1 SGHTA and CDR2 FQGNSA. In DNA, the CDR3 is TGTGCCAGCAGCGTTACAGGGGGTGCCGTCTCTGGGGCCAACGTCCTGACTTTC. This gives the protein CASSVTGGAVSGANVLTF.

This chain joins TRBV4-1 and TRBJ1-2; D is possibly TRBD1 (5 bases). The CDR3 consists of 15 residues. Trimming removed 3 bases at V and 3 bases at J, with 14 bases between. The germline gives CDR1 MGHRA, CDR2 YSYEKL. The CDR3 loop is CASSQRTLGDYGYTF. The CDR3 nucleotides are TGCGCCAGCAGCCAGAGGACGTTGGGGGACTATGGCTACACCTTC.

This clonotype has ten or more counts. CDR3 DNA sequence: TGCAGTGCTAGGGGGACTCCTGACTATGGCTACACCTTC. Translated: CSARGTPDYGYTF. The V and J genes are TRBV20-1 and TRBJ1-2; maybe TRBD1 (5 bases). This CDR3 is built from 13 residues. Trimming shortened V by 3 bases and J by 3 bases, and 11 bases separated the two germline ends. CDR1 DFQATT and CDR2 SNEGSKA come from the germline V gene (reference sequence).

The sample holds many counts of this clonotype. The V and J genes are TRBV15 and TRBJ1-4; a possible D gene is TRBD1 (5 bases). The V and J ends lost 0 bases and 5 bases respectively, with 13 bases between them. Germline CDR1 reads LNHNV; CDR2 reads YYDKDF (reference sequence). The CDR3 is 16 amino acids. The CDR3 DNA reads as TGTGCCACCAGCAGAGACGAGGGGTTTGGGAATGAAAAACTGTTTTTT. It codes for CATSRDEGFGNEKLFF. Full variable domain (missing parts from reference TRBV15 and TRBJ1-4): DAMVIQNPRYQVTQFGKPVTLSCSQTLNHNVMYWYQQKSSQAPKLLFHYYDKDFNNEADTPDNFQSRRPNTSFCFLDIRSPGLGDTAMYLCATSRDEGFGNEKLFFGSGTQLSVL.